The clone carrying this TCR beta chain was counted only a few times. No antigen is known for it. CDR1 is DFQATT and CDR2 is SNEGSKA in the germline V gene (reference sequence). The length of the CDR3 is 14 residues. J gave up 6 bases and V 2 bases, and 6 bases lay outside the gene matches. These data come from a study of CD8 T cells in ankylosing spondylitis. Study outcomes and limitations: Apparently characteristic of ankylosing spondylitis blood was a TCR beta motif (roughly eight highly homologous variants).

TCRdb analysed the 5' RACE reads with MiXCR anew, one entry per CDR3 protein. The data show around 440,000 distinct CDR3 sequences, approximately 17% seen once. This chain uses TRBV20-1 with TRBJ1-5; TRBD1 aligns across 8 bases. Material: blood, either unsorted or a sorted T cell fraction (not recorded which). The origin of this receptor is a male donor with ankylosing spondylitis. CDR3: CSARQGAPGQPQHF. The CDR3 coding sequence is TGCAGTGCTAGACAGGGGGCGCCCGGTCAGCCCCAGCATTTT.